Listed here is a single T cell receptor (beta chain). This record belongs to a study of shared clonotypes between healthy human individuals. Assay: immunoSEQ multiplex PCR; the TCRdb copy retains only in-frame clones and omits some. The data contain tens of thousands of clones, roughly two thirds of them singletons. What CD8 memory combined were CD45RO+ cells and CCR7-negative CD45RA+ TemRA cells. CDR1 is GTSNPN and CDR2 is SVGIG in the germline V gene (reference sequence). The CDR3 covers 13 residues. V dropped 5 bases and J dropped 0 bases, with 8 bases sitting between them. This receptor was identified in a man aged 30 to 45 in good health. Material for sequencing was memory CD8+ T cells sorted from blood. Subset noted: CD45RO+ cells pooled with CCR7-negative TemRA cells. This chain links TRBV30 with TRBJ1-3; D ambiguous. The CDR3, as DNA: TGTGCCTGGTGGCTGAACTCTGGAAACACCATATATTTT. Encoded protein: CAWWLNSGNTIYF. Using reference TRBV30 and TRBJ1-3 for the parts outside the CDR3, the full variable domain is SQTIHQWPATLVQPVGSPLSLECTVEGTSNPNLYWYRQAAGRGLQLLFYSVGIGQISSEVPQNLSASRPQDRQFILSSKKLLLSDSGFYLCAWWLNSGNTIYFGEGSWLTVV.